This T cell receptor (beta chain) was sequenced during a study of shared clonotypes between healthy human individuals. The CDR3 has 15 amino acids. V was clipped by 2 bases and J by 3 bases; unmatched bases: 5. The germline gives CDR1 SGHDT, CDR2 YYEEEE. Libraries were prepared by immunoSEQ multiplex PCR; TCRdb keeps only in-frame clonotypes and omits some of them. This table has over a million clones, 98% appearing once. Sequencing used naive CD4+ T cells sorted from blood. As for subset: CD45RA+ positively selected. The chain links TRBV5-6 to TRBJ1-3, with TRBD1 identical over 7 bases. This sequence was found in a man aged 30-40 years in good health. CDR3 DNA: TGTGCCAGCAGCTTAGCAGGGGGAGATGGAAACACCATATATTTT. This sequence encodes CASSLAGGDGNTIYF.